The sequence of this T cell receptor (beta chain) was determined in a study of T-cell reconstitution after alpha-beta-depleted transplantation in children. Broader study findings: By about two months after transplant, alpha-beta T cells reportedly arose from several hundred graft clones that had expanded. Fresh T-cell production supplied most of the T-cell counts and diversity seen one year after transplant.

Unique molecular identifiers tagged the TCRbeta library. Each CDR3 protein is one row after TCRdb ran MiXCR on the PCR reads. The sample has around 370,000 distinct CDR3 sequences, 15% to 20% seen once. In the case of this clonotype: Antigen unknown.

Trimming pared 2 bases from V and 0 bases from J, leaving 22 bases between. CDR1 and CDR2 from the germline V gene are SGHVS and FNYEAQ. CDR3 length: 19 residues. The sequence derives from a male patient under 10 years old who had a stem cell transplant for acute lymphoblastic leukemia, so the T cells may come from the graft donor. This sequence joins TRBV7-6 and TRBJ1-1; D is uncertain. The source material was PBMCs, mostly from graft donor cells, sampled 360 days after TCRalphabeta/CD19-depleted stem cell transplant. The CDR3: CASSLFALGSAIMNTEAFF. In DNA, the CDR3 is TGTGCCAGCAGCTTATTTGCATTGGGATCGGCGATTATGAACACTGAAGCTTTCTTT.